This TCR beta chain was captured by sequencing in a study of blood T cell repertoires in COVID-19. About the study: Both acute and convalescent COVID-19 samples were obtained from the United States, Italy and Spain.

J gave up 8 bases and V 1 base, and 15 bases lay outside the gene matches. The CDR3 is made up of 17 amino acids. From germline, CDR1 is MGHRA and CDR2 YSYEKL. Under the authors' procedure: Reference gene primers were amplified, and this amplification served to estimate nucleated cell counts. TCRdb's table, derived via immunoSEQ multiplex PCR, lists solely in-frame clones and lacks some. V and J calls and clone size come straight from that table; D and trimming were deduced from the DNA. Of around 150,000 clones listed, 85% are singletons. The sequencing sample was made of peripheral blood. This receptor was taken from a human donor with acute or convalescent COVID-19. The donor label of this sample is uncertain. The rearrangement joins TRBV4-1 to TRBJ1-1; TRBD1 matches 8 bases. In nucleotides, the CDR3 is TGCGCCAGCAGCCAAGTAAGTTCGACAGGGGCCCCCGGGGAAGCTTTCTTT. Its protein product is CASSQVSSTGAPGEAFF.